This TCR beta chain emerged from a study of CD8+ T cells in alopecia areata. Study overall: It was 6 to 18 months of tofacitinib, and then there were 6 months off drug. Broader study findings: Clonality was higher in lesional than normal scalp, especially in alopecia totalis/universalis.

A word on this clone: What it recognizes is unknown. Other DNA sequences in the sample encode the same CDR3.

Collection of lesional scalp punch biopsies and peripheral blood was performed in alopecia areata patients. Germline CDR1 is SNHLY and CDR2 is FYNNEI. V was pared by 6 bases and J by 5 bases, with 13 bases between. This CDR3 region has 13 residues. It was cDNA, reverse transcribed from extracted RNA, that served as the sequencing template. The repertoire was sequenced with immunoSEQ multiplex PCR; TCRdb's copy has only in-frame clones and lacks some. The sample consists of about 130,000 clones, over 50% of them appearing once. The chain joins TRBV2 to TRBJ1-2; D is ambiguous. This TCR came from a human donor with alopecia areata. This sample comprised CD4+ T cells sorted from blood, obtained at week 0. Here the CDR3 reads CASSADRLYGYTF. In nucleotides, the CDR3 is TGTGCCAGCAGCGCGGACCGATTATATGGCTACACCTTC.